The 28 T cell receptor beta chains reported below all come from one sample, sequenced in a study of blood T cell repertoires in COVID-19. Only in-frame clones appear in the TCRdb table, and some are missing; sequencing was by immunoSEQ multiplex PCR. The top ten clones hold roughly 8.6% of a sample with some 180,000 clones, about 76% of them seen once. The sequencing sample was made of peripheral blood. These receptors all come from a woman aged 45 to 65 with active or convalescent COVID-19.

The genes are TRBV5-4 and TRBJ2-2, with a tentative D call TRBD2 (6 bases). Deletions cut 6 bases from V and 7 bases from J, with 16 bases between. The CDR3 sequence is 14 residues long. Germline assignment: CDR1 SGHNT and CDR2 YYREEE (reference sequence). In DNA form, the CDR3 reads TGTGCCAGCACCCCCGGAGGGGTCGGCGGGGAGCTGTTTTTT. Protein sequence: CASTPGGVGGELFF. Using reference TRBV5-4 and TRBJ2-2 for the parts outside the CDR3, the full variable domain is ETGVTQSPTHLIKTRGQQVTLRCSSQSGHNTVSWYQQALGQGPQFIFQYYREEENGRGNFPPRFSGLQFPNYSSELNVNALELDDSALYLCASTPGGVGGELFFGEGSRLTVL.

The gene calls are TRBV28 and TRBJ2-7, with 13 bases aligning to TRBD2. The V segment lost 10 bases and the J segment 4 bases; nucleotides outside the gene matches: 7. CDR1 and CDR2 from the germline V gene are MDHEN and SYDVKM. The CDR3 runs to 14 residues. The CDR3 nucleotides are TGTGCCACCGTGACTAGCGGGAGGTCTTACGAGCAGTACTTC. Translated: CATVTSGRSYEQYF.

The rearrangement joins TRBV6-5 to TRBJ1-2; D call uncertain. CDR1 is MNHEY and CDR2 is SVGAGI in the germline V gene. This CDR3 has 14 residues. Trimming shortened V by 5 bases and J by 0 bases, and 10 bases separated the two germline ends. The CDR3 DNA sequence: TGTGCCAGCAGTCCCAACGGGGCTAACTATGGCTACACCTTC. It yields the protein CASSPNGANYGYTF.

V gene TRBV6-2 or TRBV6-3 combines with J gene TRBJ2-1; D may be TRBD1 (6 bases). Germline V gene sequence: CDR1 MNHEY, CDR2 SVGEGT. This CDR3 contains 14 residues. Trimming left V 2 bases short and J 6 bases short, with 11 bases between. CDR3 sequence: CASSYLGAPNEQFF. The CDR3, as DNA: TGTGCCAGCAGTTACCTGGGGGCCCCCAATGAGCAGTTCTTC.

This sequence joins TRBV28 and TRBJ1-2; D is unclear. CDR3 length: 11 amino acids. CDR1 and CDR2 from the germline V gene are MDHEN and SYDVKM. V was shortened by 10 bases and J by 1 base, with 7 bases between the two germline ends. CDR3 sequence: CATHFNYGYTF. The CDR3 DNA reads TGTGCCACCCACTTTAACTATGGCTACACCTTC.

V usage is TRBV7-9 and J usage is TRBJ1-1; possibly TRBD1 for D (6 bases). Germline V gene lookup returns CDR1 SEHNR and CDR2 FQNEAQ (reference sequence). Between the trimmed V and J ends, which lost 5 bases and 0 bases, there was a span of 16 bases. The CDR3 runs to 16 residues. CDR3 DNA sequence: TGTGCCAGCAGCGCCACCGCGGGGGCATTGAACACTGAAGCTTTCTTT. It translates to CASSATAGALNTEAFF.

This chain uses TRBV29-1 with TRBJ2-6; perhaps TRBD1 as D (5 bases). The germline gives CDR1 SQVTM, CDR2 ANQGSEA. The CDR3 runs to 14 residues. V gave up 6 bases and J gave up 3 bases, with 12 bases separating them. The CDR3 DNA is TGCAGCGTCCTTAGGGGTATTGGGGCCAACGTCCTGACTTTC. Encoded protein: CSVLRGIGANVLTF.

This clone was detected a few times. The genes are TRBV30 and TRBJ1-2; 9 bases are shared with TRBD1. CDR1 and CDR2 from the germline V gene are GTSNPN and SVGIG (reference sequence). The ends lost 4 bases at V and 8 bases at J; junction bases unmatched: 8. The length of the CDR3 is 13 residues. The CDR3 loop is CAWTGGQGQGYTF. DNA of the CDR3: TGTGCCTGGACCGGGGGACAGGGTCAAGGCTACACCTTC. The full variable domain, with the rest looked up from reference TRBV30 and TRBJ1-2, is SQTIHQWPATLVQPVGSPLSLECTVEGTSNPNLYWYRQAAGRGLQLLFYSVGIGQISSEVPQNLSASRPQDRQFILSSKKLLLSDSGFYLCAWTGGQGQGYTFGSGTRLTVV.

This clone appeared many times. The CDR3 loop is CASTEGGPGSYNEQFF. The DNA of the CDR3 is TGTGCCAGCACGGAGGGAGGGCCGGGGTCCTACAATGAGCAGTTCTTC. The gene calls are TRBV7-2 and TRBJ2-1; 7 bases are shared with TRBD2. The CDR3 runs to 16 residues. The V segment lost 7 bases and the J segment 1 base; nucleotides outside the gene matches: 10. CDR1 and CDR2 (germline): SGHTA, FQGNSA.

A few counts support this clone. The J gene is TRBJ2-5, the V gene TRBV7-2; D may be TRBD2 (6 bases). The V gene's germline CDR1 is SGHTA and CDR2 FQGNSA. V was shortened by 5 bases and J by 0 bases, with 13 bases between the two germline ends. This CDR3 has 15 residues. DNA for the CDR3: TGTGCCAGCAGCCCGGGACCGGGGGACCAAGAGACCCAGTACTTC. This encodes CASSPGPGDQETQYF.

There are a few counts of this clone. V and J are TRBV7-2 and TRBJ2-7, with D tentatively TRBD2 (5 bases). From germline, CDR1 is SGHTA and CDR2 FQGNSA. With 4 bases removed from V and 5 bases from J, the gap between germline ends came to 6 bases. The CDR3 runs 11 residues. The CDR3 sequence is CASSSRDEQYF. The CDR3 DNA reads TGTGCCAGCAGCTCGCGGGACGAGCAGTACTTC.

The chain has TRBV3-1 (or the pseudogene TRBV3-2) and TRBJ2-2; TRBD2 matches 9 bases. V shed 6 bases and J 5 bases; nucleotides not matched to a gene: 1. Germline CDR1 LGHDT, CDR2 YNNKEL (reference sequence). This CDR3 spans 13 amino acids. CDR3 residues: CASRAGGTGELFF. CDR3 bases: TGTGCCAGCAGGGCGGGAGGGACCGGGGAGCTGTTTTTT.

The V gene is TRBV5-6, the J gene TRBJ2-1; 16 nucleotides match TRBD2. Germline CDR1 SGHDT, CDR2 YYEEEE. V lost 4 bases, J lost 7 bases, and 5 bases stayed unmatched. This CDR3 spans 16 amino acids. CDR3 amino acids: CASSAPGLAGGNEQFF. The CDR3 nucleotides are TGTGCCAGCAGCGCTCCGGGACTAGCGGGGGGGAATGAGCAGTTCTTC.

This chain uses TRBV7-2 with TRBJ1-1, with no clear D. The V end was cut by 5 bases, the J end by 5 bases, with 12 bases between. The V gene's germline CDR1 is SGHTA and CDR2 FQGNSA. The CDR3 extends over 13 amino acids. CDR3 nucleotide sequence: TGTGCCAGCAGCCTAATAATGTGGACTGAAGCTTTCTTT. Amino acid sequence: CASSLIMWTEAFF.

CDR3 amino acids: CASSQDGQWTSNNEQFF. The CDR3 bases are TGCGCCAGCAGCCAAGATGGGCAATGGACTAGTAATAATGAGCAGTTCTTC. The genes are TRBV4-1 and TRBJ2-1, with 7 nucleotides matching TRBD2. The ends lost 0 bases at V and 7 bases at J; junction bases unmatched: 12. Germline assignment: CDR1 MGHRA and CDR2 YSYEKL. The CDR3 runs to 17 residues.

There are a few counts of this clone. V gene TRBV2 combines with J gene TRBJ2-3; D possibly corresponds to TRBD1 (5 bases). This CDR3 region has 15 residues. Germline V gene data show CDR1 as SNHLY and CDR2 as FYNNEI. V lost 6 bases to trimming and J lost 2 bases, with 15 bases between them. The CDR3 region is CASSGDRGYTDTQYF. The CDR3 DNA reads TGTGCCAGCAGCGGCGACAGAGGATACACAGATACGCAGTATTTT.

The rearrangement joins TRBV7-9 to TRBJ1-1; D is possibly TRBD1 (5 bases). CDR3 length: 15 amino acids. CDR1 is SEHNR, CDR2 FQNEAQ, per germline (reference sequence). The V gene lost 1 base and the J gene lost 3 bases, with 12 bases spanning the gap. CDR3 region: CASSLGGGMDTEAFF. In DNA, the CDR3 is TGTGCCAGCAGCTTAGGTGGGGGGATGGACACTGAAGCTTTCTTT.

For the CDR3, the DNA is TGTGCCAGCAGTTACCGGGGACTGCCCCAGCGTCCTGAGCAGTTCTTC. As protein: CASSYRGLPQRPEQFF. The rearrangement links TRBV6-7 to TRBJ2-1; D is perhaps TRBD2 (6 bases). TRBV6-7 is recorded as an ORF, its role being uncertain. CDR3 length: 16 residues. V lost 2 bases and J lost 9, with 20 bases in between.

The J gene is TRBJ1-6, the V gene TRBV28; D might be TRBD1 (6 bases). CDR1 and CDR2 from the germline V gene are MDHEN and SYDVKM. This CDR3 is 14 amino acids long. The germline V and J ends were trimmed by 3 bases and 7 bases, with 10 bases remaining between them. The CDR3 DNA sequence: TGTGCCAGCAGTTTGGACCAGGGGAATTCACCCCTCCACTTT. It codes for CASSLDQGNSPLHF. Full variable domain (missing parts from reference TRBV28 and TRBJ1-6): DVKVTQSSRYLVKRTGEKVFLECVQDMDHENMFWYRQDPGLGLRLIYFSYDVKMKEKGDIPEGYSVSREKKERFSLILESASTNQTSMYLCASSLDQGNSPLHFGNGTRLTVT.

The chain carries TRBV29-1 and TRBJ2-1; 10 bases map to TRBD1. V gave up 6 bases and J gave up 7 bases; unmatched junction bases: 3. CDR3 length: 12 amino acids. CDR1 is SQVTM and CDR2 is ANQGSEA in the germline V gene. CDR3 DNA sequence: TGCAGCGTGGACAGGGGGGAGAATGAGCAGTTCTTC. It encodes CSVDRGENEQFF.

The chain joins TRBV7-2 to TRBJ1-2, with D perhaps TRBD1 (5 bases). This CDR3 comprises 14 residues. CDR1 SGHTA and CDR2 FQGNSA come from the germline V gene. Trimming stripped 2 bases from V and 2 bases from J, with 9 bases between. The CDR3 DNA reads TGTGCCAGCAGCTTAAGACAGCCAAACTATGGCTACACCTTC. Its protein product is CASSLRQPNYGYTF.

Comment on this clone: The same CDR3 arises from other DNA sequences in this sample as well. This chain uses TRBV30 with TRBJ1-1; D is possibly TRBD1 (6 bases). The V gene's germline CDR1 is GTSNPN and CDR2 SVGIG (reference sequence). Trimming stripped 0 bases from V and 1 base from J, with 9 bases between. The CDR3 is 14 residues long. DNA for the CDR3: TGTGCCTGGAGTGTTCAGGGGCCGAACACTGAAGCTTTCTTT. Translation gives CAWSVQGPNTEAFF.

The J gene is TRBJ2-7, the V gene TRBV7-2, with 8 bases lining up with TRBD1. This CDR3 has 15 amino acids. The germline V gene has CDR1 SGHTA and CDR2 FQGNSA. The trim removed 1 base at V and 6 bases at J, leaving 8 bases unmatched. This CDR3 is CASSLGGWTGSEQYF. In DNA form, the CDR3 reads TGTGCCAGCAGCTTAGGGGGCTGGACAGGGAGCGAGCAGTACTTC. The variable domain in full, completed from reference TRBV7-2 and TRBJ2-7, reads GAGVSQSPSNKVTEKGKDVELRCDPISGHTALYWYRQSLGQGLEFLIYFQGNSAPDKSGLPSDRFSAERTGGSVSTLTIQRTQQEDSAVYLCASSLGGWTGSEQYFGPGTRLTVT.

V and J are TRBV4-3 and TRBJ1-1; perhaps TRBD1 as D (6 bases). This CDR3 has 16 residues. The V gene lost 0 bases and the J gene lost 3 bases, with 14 bases spanning the gap. Germline V gene data show CDR1 as LGHNA and CDR2 as YSLEER. CDR3 residues: CASSQEGGRADTEAFF. Here the CDR3 DNA reads TGCGCCAGCAGCCAAGAGGGGGGGCGCGCGGACACTGAAGCTTTCTTT.

The rearrangement links TRBV3-1 (or the pseudogene TRBV3-2) to TRBJ1-1; perhaps TRBD1 as D (5 bases). The V and J ends lost 1 base and 1 base respectively, with 10 bases between them. CDR3 length: 15 amino acids. From germline, CDR1 is LGHDT and CDR2 YNNKEL (reference sequence). The CDR3 protein is CASSQASTGNTEAFF. In DNA form, the CDR3 reads TGTGCCAGCAGCCAAGCGAGCACAGGGAACACTGAAGCTTTCTTT.

The rearrangement uses TRBV3-1 (or the pseudogene TRBV3-2) and TRBJ2-7, with D possibly TRBD2 on 6 matching bases. The V and J ends lost 4 bases and 4 bases respectively, with 11 bases between them. Germline CDR1 reads LGHDT; CDR2 reads YNNKEL (reference sequence). The CDR3 is 13 residues long. The CDR3 loop reads CASSPGLYYEQYF. In DNA form, the CDR3 reads TGTGCCAGCAGCCCGGGACTCTATTACGAGCAGTACTTC.

The CDR3 region is CASSQVEDRNTEAFF. The CDR3 DNA is TGCGCCAGCAGCCAAGTAGAGGACAGGAACACTGAAGCTTTCTTT. This sequence joins TRBV4-3 and TRBJ1-1, with D possibly matching TRBD1 (6 bases). Between the trimmed V and J ends, which lost 1 base and 1 base, there was a span of 10 bases. The V gene's germline CDR1 is LGHNA and CDR2 YSLEER. This CDR3 comprises 15 residues.

This chain joins TRBV5-1 and TRBJ2-1; 11 bases line up with TRBD1. CDR3 size: 15 residues. After removal of 4 bases from V and 3 bases from J, the junction contained 3 bases not matched to a gene. In germline, CDR1 is SGHRS, CDR2 YFSETQ. The DNA for the CDR3 is TGCGCCAGCAGCATAGGGACAGGGGGCTACAATGAGCAGTTCTTC. It yields the protein CASSIGTGGYNEQFF.